The text below deals with one T cell receptor beta chain. Unmatched junction bases numbered 6, after V lost 5 bases and J lost 4 bases. Germline assignment: CDR1 LNHDA and CDR2 SQIVND (reference sequence). The CDR3 loop spans 14 amino acids. PCR was performed using 60 Vbeta and 13 Jbeta primers. This table comes from immunoSEQ multiplex PCR, and its TCRdb copy is limited to in-frame clones, with some not included. The sample data list about 42,000 clones. These data come from a study of cytomegalovirus exposure and HLA in healthy donors. Study in general: Previous work identified 90 million to 130 million unique TCR beta sequences from roughly 170 million T cells.

Sequenced material: PBMCs. The gene calls are TRBV19 and TRBJ1-2; 8 bases map to TRBD1. The TCR comes from a man aged 25 to 45 in good health and CMV-seronegative. CDR3 amino acids: CASSPRTGPYGYTF. The CDR3 DNA reads as TGTGCCAGTAGTCCCCGGACAGGGCCCTATGGCTACACCTTC.